Listed below are T cell receptor beta chains from one sample, sequenced in a study of T cell responses to AZD1222 COVID-19 vaccine. The protocol was immunoSEQ multiplex PCR, while the TCRdb copy is restricted to in-frame clones and leaves out a portion. The sample comprises just under 75,000 clones, roughly 80% of which are singletons, and approximately 47% rests with the top ten. The input for sequencing was peripheral blood, taken 28 days after the second AZD1222 dose. All receptors derive from an adult who received the AZD1222 COVID-19 vaccine. Both conserved end residues are part of each CDR3. D genes are given only for firm matches. The size of a clone is reported for some rows only, either as once, few or many, or as a class for expanded clones.

NA,TRBD2,TRBV24-1,TRBJ2-1,CATSDHMGLAGAKSSYNEQFF,TGTGCCACCAGTGACCACATGGGACTAGCGGGGGCCAAAAGCTCCTACAATGAGCAGTTCTTC
NA,NA,TRBV2,TRBJ2-1,CASSELAVGEQFF,TGTGCCAGCAGTGAACTAGCAGTTGGTGAGCAGTTCTTC
NA,NA,TRBV6-4,TRBJ2-1,CASSVQGGGFAEQFF,TGTGCCAGCAGTGTCCAGGGGGGGGGATTCGCTGAGCAGTTCTTC
NA,NA,TRBV28,TRBJ2-3,CASRAGPSRDTQYF,TGTGCCAGCAGGGCGGGACCGAGCAGGGATACGCAGTATTTT
few,TRBD1,TRBV6-1,TRBJ2-7,CASSEWGPGVGGNEQYF,TGTGCCAGCAGTGAATGGGGACCCGGAGTAGGGGGCAACGAGCAGTACTTC
NA,NA,TRBV18,TRBJ2-7,CASSPNPAAYEQYF,TGTGCCAGCTCACCAAACCCAGCCGCCTACGAGCAGTACTTC
few,NA,TRBV27,TRBJ2-7,CASSTGQIYEQYF,TGTGCCAGCAGTACCGGACAGATCTACGAGCAGTACTTC
NA,NA,TRBV19,TRBJ2-3,CASSNTGTDTQYF,TGTGCCAGTAGTAATACGGGCACAGATACGCAGTATTTT
NA,NA,TRBV21-1,TRBJ1-6,CASSKQLKISPLHF,TGTGCCAGCAGCAAGCAACTGAAGATTTCACCCCTCCACTTT
NA,TRBD1,TRBV19,TRBJ2-1,CASSIVGTGRSYNEQFF,TGTGCCAGTAGTATAGTTGGGACAGGGAGGTCCTACAATGAGCAGTTCTTC
NA,NA,TRBV5-1,TRBJ2-1,CASTERGAPYNEQFF,TGCGCCAGTACTGAACGGGGGGCCCCATACAATGAGCAGTTCTTC
NA,TRBD1,TRBV5-6,TRBJ2-7,CASSSEGGGAPSYEQYF,TGTGCCAGCAGCTCGGAAGGGGGCGGAGCTCCCTCCTACGAGCAGTACTTC
NA,NA,TRBV5-8,TRBJ2-7,CASSLDFSSYEQYF,TGTGCCAGCAGCCTAGATTTTAGTTCCTACGAGCAGTACTTC
once,TRBD1,TRBV7-3,TRBJ1-2,CASSPTGTGYGYTF,TGTGCCAGCAGCCCGACCGGGACAGGGTATGGCTACACCTTC
NA,TRBD2,TRBV7-9,TRBJ2-1,CASSLGLAGGNEQFF,TGTGCCAGCAGCTTAGGACTAGCGGGGGGAAATGAGCAGTTCTTC
NA,NA,TRBV7-2,TRBJ2-1,CASSLITGTQVEQFF,TGTGCCAGCAGCTTAATAACCGGGACGCAGGTTGAGCAGTTCTTC
NA,NA,TRBV28,TRBJ1-6,CASSRGGGLGDSPLHF,TGTGCCAGCAGCAGGGGCGGGGGCCTCGGCGATTCACCCCTCCACTTT
NA,NA,TRBV4-3,TRBJ2-7,CASSQGLGGREQYF,TGCGCCAGCAGCCAAGGACTAGGGGGACGCGAGCAGTACTTC
NA,NA,TRBV7-2,TRBJ1-6,CASSLGTTNSPLHF,TGTGCCAGCAGCTTAGGCACAACGAATTCACCCCTCCACTTT
NA,NA,TRBV4-2,TRBJ2-2,CASSQARTRTGELFF,TGTGCCAGCAGCCAGGCAAGAACACGGACCGGGGAGCTGTTTTTT
NA,TRBD2,TRBV18,TRBJ2-1,CASSPSLSGSVINEQFF,TGTGCCAGCTCTCCCTCACTCAGCGGGAGCGTCATCAATGAGCAGTTCTTC
NA,NA,TRBV9,TRBJ2-5,CASSAAMHRETQYF,TGTGCCAGCAGCGCTGCCATGCACCGGGAGACCCAGTACTTC
once,NA,TRBV6-5,TRBJ2-1,CASSYSPRGHNEQFF,TGTGCCAGCAGTTACTCGCCACGGGGTCACAATGAGCAGTTCTTC
NA,NA,TRBV3-1/TRBV3-2,TRBJ2-3,CASSQDGRMLGDTQYF,TGTGCCAGCAGCCAAGATGGTCGGATGTTGGGAGATACGCAGTATTTT
NA,NA,TRBV5-6,TRBJ1-1,CASSLNRLNTEAFF,TGTGCCAGCAGCTTGAACAGGTTGAACACTGAAGCTTTCTTT
few,NA,TRBV4-2,TRBJ2-7,CASSQEYTDSYYEQYF,TGTGCCAGCAGCCAAGAATACACCGACTCCTACTACGAGCAGTACTTC
NA,NA,TRBV19,TRBJ1-4,CASSRRGEDEKLFF,TGTGCTAGTAGTCGGCGGGGGGAGGATGAAAAACTGTTTTTT
NA,NA,TRBV19,TRBJ2-7,CASSPGTYEQYF,TGTGCCAGTAGTCCCGGGACCTACGAGCAGTACTTC
few,NA,TRBV12-3/TRBV12-4,TRBJ2-7,CASSFTHEQYF,TGTGCCAGCAGTTTTACCCACGAGCAGTACTTC
once,TRBD2,TRBV3-1/TRBV3-2,TRBJ2-1,CASSKGLAGDNEQFF,TGTGCCAGCAGCAAGGGACTAGCGGGGGACAATGAGCAGTTCTTC
NA,NA,TRBV7-3,TRBJ2-5,CASSFGRGPGQETQYF,TGTGCCAGCAGCTTTGGGCGGGGGCCGGGTCAAGAGACCCAGTACTTC
NA,NA,TRBV30,TRBJ2-7,CAWIGLDSYEQYF,TGTGCCTGGATTGGGCTGGACTCCTACGAGCAGTACTTC
NA,TRBD2,TRBV7-3,TRBJ2-7,CASSNSGPEQYF,TGTGCCAGCAGCAATAGCGGGCCCGAGCAGTACTTC
few,TRBD1,TRBV15,TRBJ2-7,CATSMTGGPYEQYF,TGTGCCACCAGCATGACAGGGGGGCCTTACGAGCAGTACTTC
NA,NA,TRBV19,TRBJ2-5,CASSMGFQETQYF,TGTGCCAGTAGTATGGGTTTCCAAGAGACCCAGTACTTC
NA,NA,TRBV12-3/TRBV12-4,TRBJ2-1,CASRGAYNEQFF,TGTGCCAGCAGGGGGGCCTACAATGAGCAGTTCTTC
NA,NA,TRBV9,TRBJ1-6,CASSVQGYHNSPLHF,TGTGCCAGCAGCGTTCAGGGGTATCATAATTCACCCCTCCACTTT
NA,NA,TRBV7-9,TRBJ2-3,CASSLLLDTQYF,TGTGCCAGCAGCTTATTGTTGGATACGCAGTATTTT
NA,TRBD1,TRBV3-1/TRBV3-2,TRBJ2-5,CASSQRGTGTGEGTQYF,TGTGCCAGCAGCCAGAGGGGGACCGGGACAGGGGAAGGGACCCAGTACTTC
once,NA,TRBV28,TRBJ1-5,CASRETGLGNQPQHF,TGTGCCAGCAGGGAAACGGGACTGGGCAATCAGCCCCAGCATTTT
NA,NA,TRBV27,TRBJ1-1,CASSSGSWGNTEAFF,TGTGCCAGCAGCTCCGGATCTTGGGGGAACACTGAAGCTTTCTTT
NA,NA,TRBV28,TRBJ1-1,CASSLSWTIKNTEAFF,TGTGCCAGCAGTTTATCTTGGACAATAAAGAACACTGAAGCTTTCTTT
NA,TRBD2,TRBV7-2,TRBJ2-7,CASSLGTSGPYEQYF,TGTGCCAGCAGCTTAGGGACTAGCGGTCCCTACGAGCAGTACTTC
NA,NA,TRBV28,TRBJ1-6,CASSGVDGVLDPLHF,TGTGCCAGCAGTGGGGTAGACGGAGTCTTAGATCCCCTCCACTTT
NA,NA,TRBV28,TRBJ1-1,CASSRRAMNTEAFF,TGTGCCAGCAGTCGCAGGGCCATGAACACTGAAGCTTTCTTT
NA,NA,TRBV12-5,TRBJ1-1,CARGDGLNESEAFF,TGTGCTAGGGGAGACGGGCTGAACGAGTCTGAAGCTTTCTTT
NA,NA,TRBV28,TRBJ2-7,CASSPRDARSYEQYF,TGTGCCAGCAGTCCTCGGGACGCCCGCTCCTACGAGCAGTACTTC
once,TRBD1,TRBV14,TRBJ2-5,CASSPARGSGETQYF,TGTGCCAGCAGCCCAGCCAGGGGGTCGGGAGAGACCCAGTACTTC
few,TRBD1,TRBV9,TRBJ1-2,CASSPQGEWVYTF,TGTGCCAGCAGCCCGCAGGGGGAATGGGTCTACACCTTC
NA,TRBD2,TRBV9,TRBJ2-4,CASSEGTSFNIQYF,TGTGCCAGCAGCGAAGGGACTAGCTTTAACATTCAGTACTTC
few,NA,TRBV9,TRBJ2-2,CASSVSGKGTGELFF,TGTGCCAGCAGCGTGAGCGGCAAAGGCACCGGGGAGCTGTTTTTT
few,TRBD1,TRBV2,TRBJ2-7,CASSEDRQPSYEQYF,TGTGCCAGCAGTGAGGACAGGCAACCCTCTTACGAGCAGTACTTC
NA,TRBD1,TRBV28,TRBJ2-7,CASSAPGQFSYEQYF,TGTGCCAGCAGTGCCCCGGGACAGTTCTCCTACGAGCAGTACTTC